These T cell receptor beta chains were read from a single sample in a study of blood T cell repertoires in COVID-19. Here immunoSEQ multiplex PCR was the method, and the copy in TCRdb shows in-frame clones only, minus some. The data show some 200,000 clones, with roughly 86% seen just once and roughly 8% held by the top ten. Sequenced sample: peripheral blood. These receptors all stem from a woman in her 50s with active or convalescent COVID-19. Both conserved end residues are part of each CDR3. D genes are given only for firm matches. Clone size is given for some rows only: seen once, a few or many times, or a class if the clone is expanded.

CDR3aa: CASSFRRATDTQYF
CDR3nt: TGTGCCAGCAGCTTTAGGAGGGCGACAGATACGCAGTATTTT
v_gene: TRBV7-2
abundance: NA
j_gene: TRBJ2-3
d_gene: NA

CDR3aa: CASSGTGPSGNTIYF
CDR3nt: TGTGCCAGCTCAGGGACAGGCCCCTCTGGAAACACCATATATTTT
v_gene: TRBV18
abundance: once
j_gene: TRBJ1-3
d_gene: TRBD1

CDR3aa: CASSPNLAGVSDTQYF
CDR3nt: TGTGCCAGCAGCCCGAATCTAGCGGGAGTTTCGGATACGCAGTATTTT
v_gene: TRBV7-9
abundance: NA
j_gene: TRBJ2-3
d_gene: TRBD2

CDR3aa: CASSLGGHTPGYTF
CDR3nt: TGTGCCAGCAGCTTAGGGGGACATACGCCTGGCTACACCTTC
v_gene: TRBV7-9
abundance: NA
j_gene: TRBJ1-2
d_gene: NA

CDR3aa: CASTTIGTSGNTIYF
CDR3nt: TGTGCCAGCACGACGATCGGGACATCTGGAAACACCATATATTTT
v_gene: TRBV28
abundance: few
j_gene: TRBJ1-3
d_gene: NA

CDR3aa: CATGREQDTQYF
CDR3nt: TGTGCCACTGGACGGGAGCAGGATACGCAGTATTTT
v_gene: TRBV24-1
abundance: NA
j_gene: TRBJ2-3
d_gene: NA

CDR3aa: CASSQDLGGQLAKNIQYF
CDR3nt: TGTGCCAGCAGCCAAGATCTGGGTGGACAGCTAGCCAAAAACATTCAGTACTTC
v_gene: TRBV3-1/TRBV3-2
abundance: NA
j_gene: TRBJ2-4
d_gene: NA

CDR3aa: CASSLYDRVKDGYTF
CDR3nt: TGTGCCAGCAGCCTTTACGACAGGGTTAAGGATGGCTACACCTTC
v_gene: TRBV28
abundance: NA
j_gene: TRBJ1-2
d_gene: TRBD1

CDR3aa: CASSVSQGRNSPLHF
CDR3nt: TGTGCCAGCAGTGTGAGCCAGGGTCGGAATTCACCCCTCCACTTT
v_gene: TRBV2
abundance: NA
j_gene: TRBJ1-6
d_gene: NA

CDR3aa: CASSYKRERYEQYF
CDR3nt: TGTGCCAGCAGTTATAAGCGGGAGCGGTACGAGCAGTACTTC
v_gene: TRBV6-6
abundance: NA
j_gene: TRBJ2-7
d_gene: TRBD2

CDR3aa: CASSGGGSTDTQYF
CDR3nt: TGTGCCAGTAGCGGCGGGGGGAGCACAGATACGCAGTATTTT
v_gene: TRBV19
abundance: NA
j_gene: TRBJ2-3
d_gene: TRBD2

CDR3aa: CASSTDRASPLHF
CDR3nt: TGTGCCAGCAGCACGGACAGGGCTTCACCCCTCCACTTT
v_gene: TRBV11-2
abundance: NA
j_gene: TRBJ1-6
d_gene: TRBD1

CDR3aa: CASSSPPARGYGYTF
CDR3nt: TGTGCCAGCAGTTCCCCGCCGGCCAGGGGCTATGGCTACACCTTC
v_gene: TRBV28
abundance: NA
j_gene: TRBJ1-2
d_gene: NA

CDR3aa: CASSISRGQGTDTQYF
CDR3nt: TGTGCCAGTAGTATTTCCAGGGGGCAGGGGACAGATACGCAGTATTTT
v_gene: TRBV19
abundance: NA
j_gene: TRBJ2-3
d_gene: TRBD1

CDR3aa: CAISEVGGTGELFF
CDR3nt: TGTGCCATCAGTGAGGTTGGGGGGACCGGGGAGCTGTTTTTT
v_gene: TRBV10-3
abundance: NA
j_gene: TRBJ2-2
d_gene: NA

CDR3aa: CASSERRGGTDTQYF
CDR3nt: TGTGCCAGCAGTGAAAGGCGGGGTGGGACAGATACGCAGTATTTT
v_gene: TRBV2
abundance: NA
j_gene: TRBJ2-3
d_gene: NA

CDR3aa: CASSESAGPNTEAFF
CDR3nt: TGTGCCAGCAGTGAATCGGCGGGACCCAACACTGAAGCTTTCTTT
v_gene: TRBV6-4
abundance: NA
j_gene: TRBJ1-1
d_gene: NA

CDR3aa: CASATGYTGELFF
CDR3nt: TGCGCCAGCGCGACCGGGTACACCGGGGAGCTGTTTTTT
v_gene: TRBV10-1
abundance: NA
j_gene: TRBJ2-2
d_gene: NA

CDR3aa: CASSPGQGLSLPNTEAFF
CDR3nt: TGCGCCAGCAGCCCGGGACAGGGTTTGAGTTTGCCGAACACTGAAGCTTTCTTT
v_gene: TRBV4-1
abundance: once
j_gene: TRBJ1-1
d_gene: TRBD1

CDR3aa: CASTPFGLAGEYHYEQYF
CDR3nt: TGTGCCAGCACCCCCTTCGGGTTAGCGGGAGAATACCACTACGAGCAGTACTTC
v_gene: TRBV27
abundance: NA
j_gene: TRBJ2-7
d_gene: TRBD2

CDR3aa: CASSVPLGTGSYGYTF
CDR3nt: TGCGCCAGCAGCGTACCCCTCGGGACAGGGAGCTATGGCTACACCTTC
v_gene: TRBV5-1
abundance: NA
j_gene: TRBJ1-2
d_gene: TRBD1

CDR3aa: CASSVTTGDYNEQFF
CDR3nt: TGTGCCAGCAGCGTAACTACGGGAGACTACAATGAGCAGTTCTTC
v_gene: TRBV6-5
abundance: NA
j_gene: TRBJ2-1
d_gene: NA

CDR3aa: CASSVIPQETQYF
CDR3nt: TGTGCCAGCAGCGTAATCCCACAAGAGACCCAGTACTTC
v_gene: TRBV9
abundance: NA
j_gene: TRBJ2-5
d_gene: NA

CDR3aa: CASSWGGSSYNEQFF
CDR3nt: TGTGCCAGCAGTTGGGGGGGGAGCTCCTACAATGAGCAGTTCTTC
v_gene: TRBV6-5
abundance: NA
j_gene: TRBJ2-1
d_gene: TRBD2

CDR3aa: CASSFLPGSEGTEAFF
CDR3nt: TGTGCCAGCTCATTCCTCCCCGGTTCGGAGGGGACTGAAGCTTTCTTT
v_gene: TRBV18
abundance: NA
j_gene: TRBJ1-1
d_gene: NA

CDR3aa: CASSLGVRTGVIEKLFF
CDR3nt: TGCGCCAGCAGCCTTGGAGTACGGACAGGGGTGATTGAAAAACTGTTTTTT
v_gene: TRBV5-1
abundance: NA
j_gene: TRBJ1-4
d_gene: TRBD1

CDR3aa: CASKASNQPQHF
CDR3nt: TGTGCCAGCAAAGCTAGCAATCAGCCCCAGCATTTT
v_gene: TRBV28
abundance: NA
j_gene: TRBJ1-5
d_gene: NA

CDR3aa: CASSQSMTGGSPLHF
CDR3nt: TGTGCCAGCAGCCAATCGATGACAGGGGGCTCACCCCTCCACTTT
v_gene: TRBV16
abundance: NA
j_gene: TRBJ1-6
d_gene: TRBD1